The 21 T cell receptor beta chains in this list originate from one sample, sequenced in a study of radiotherapy plus CTLA-4 blockade in lung cancer. Clones were sequenced by immunoSEQ multiplex PCR, and TCRdb holds only the in-frame ones, with some missing. The sample lists roughly 77,000 clones, roughly 74% occurring once. Sequenced material: peripheral blood, taken from a patient treated with radiotherapy plus ipilimumab. These TCRs come from a human donor with non-small cell lung cancer whose response to radiotherapy plus ipilimumab could not be evaluated.

The chain's CDR3 is CASSLSGGSTDTQYF. The CDR3 DNA follows: TGTGCCAGCAGCTTGTCCGGGGGTAGCACAGATACGCAGTATTTT. V is TRBV11-2 and J is TRBJ2-3; TRBD2 might be the D (6 bases). This CDR3 region has 15 residues. The V end was cut by 3 bases, the J end by 0 bases, with 10 bases between. Looked up from germline, CDR1 is SGHAT and CDR2 is FQNNGV.

V usage is TRBV4-2 and J usage is TRBJ2-6; 9 nucleotides line up with TRBD1. This CDR3 is 17 amino acids long. In germline, CDR1 is LGHNA, CDR2 YNFKEQ. V trimming: 8 bases; J trimming: 2 bases; junction bases outside the gene matches: 10. The CDR3 spells CASADRGGETGANVLTF. The DNA for the CDR3 is TGTGCCAGCGCGGACAGGGGCGGCGAAACTGGGGCCAACGTCCTGACTTTC.

The chain employs TRBV7-3 and TRBJ2-1; D is perhaps TRBD2 (5 bases). Germline V CDR1 and CDR2: SGHTA, FQGTGA. The CDR3 loop spans 15 amino acids. Trimming removed 2 bases at V and 4 bases at J, with 12 bases between. CDR3 sequence (DNA): TGTGCCAGCAGCTTATCAGGAGGCCTATACAATGAGCAGTTCTTC. This gives the protein CASSLSGGLYNEQFF.

The chain uses TRBV7-2 and TRBJ1-1; TRBD1 aligns across 7 bases. This CDR3 spans 16 amino acids. The germline V gene has CDR1 SGHTA and CDR2 FQGNSA. After removal of 4 bases from V and 4 bases from J, the junction contained 12 bases not matched to a gene. The CDR3: CASSSEDRAYITEAFF. CDR3 nucleotide sequence: TGTGCCAGCAGCTCCGAAGACAGGGCTTATATCACTGAAGCTTTCTTT.

In this sample, this clone turned up a few times. The chain couples TRBV2 to TRBJ1-5, with D maybe TRBD1 (6 bases). V lost 3 bases, J lost 3 bases, and 15 bases lay in between. The germline V gene has CDR1 SNHLY and CDR2 FYNNEI. CDR3 size: 16 residues. Here the CDR3 DNA reads TGTGCCAGCAGTGAGGGGCTACAGGGCCCCAATCAGCCCCAGCATTTT. It is translated as CASSEGLQGPNQPQHF. Based on the CDR3 plus reference TRBV2 and TRBJ1-5, the full variable domain is EPEVTQTPSHQVTQMGQEVILRCVPISNHLYFYWYRQILGQKVEFLVSFYNNEISEKSEIFDDQFSVERPDGSNFTLKIRSTKLEDSAMYFCASSEGLQGPNQPQHFGDGTRLSIL.

The rearrangement uses TRBV7-2 and TRBJ2-5, with 7 bases matching TRBD1. Trimming at V came to 6 bases and at J to 2 bases, leaving 6 bases not matched to a gene. Germline V CDR1 and CDR2: SGHTA, FQGNSA. CDR3 length: 14 residues. CDR3 nucleotide sequence: TGTGCCAGCAGACCAGGGACAGTGCAAGAGACCCAGTACTTC. It encodes CASRPGTVQETQYF.

The CDR3 coding sequence is TGTGCCACCTATCAGGGGAGTTCGGGCAATGAGCAGTTCTTC. It encodes CATYQGSSGNEQFF. The chain carries TRBV6-6 and TRBJ2-1, with D perhaps matching TRBD1 (6 bases). Germline CDR1 reads MNHNY; CDR2 reads SVGAGI (reference sequence). This CDR3 spans 14 amino acids. V lost 10 bases and J 6 bases, leaving 19 bases between the germline ends.

The table lists this clone with a count of one. The chain joins TRBV30 to TRBJ2-1, with 8 positions matching TRBD2. The CDR3 runs 14 residues. Germline CDR1 and CDR2: GTSNPN and SVGIG (reference sequence). J gave up 9 bases and V 2 bases, and 9 bases lay outside the gene matches. CDR3 sequence reads: CAWSIFGRASEQFF. CDR3 coding DNA: TGTGCCTGGAGTATTTTCGGGAGGGCCTCTGAGCAGTTCTTC.

This chain joins TRBV7-6 and TRBJ2-1; 8 nucleotides align to TRBD1. The CDR3 loop spans 20 amino acids. Losses at the gene ends were 1 base for V and 0 bases for J; bases not matched to a gene: 14. CDR1 SGHVS and CDR2 FNYEAQ come from the germline V gene. The CDR3 loop is CASSLGSGGGSGVSYNEQFF. The CDR3 region has the DNA TGTGCCAGCAGCTTAGGTTCAGGGGGCGGTTCGGGAGTCTCCTACAATGAGCAGTTCTTC. The whole variable domain, filled in from reference TRBV7-6 and TRBJ2-1, reads GAGVSQSPRYKVTKRGQDVALRCDPISGHVSLYWYRQALGQGPEFLTYFNYEAQQDKSGLPNDRFSAERPEGSISTLTIQRTEQRDSAMYRCASSLGSGGGSGVSYNEQFFGPGTRLTVL.

This sequence joins TRBV5-1 and TRBJ2-1; TRBD1 matches 7 bases. J gave up 4 bases and V 0 bases, and 4 bases lay outside the gene matches. Germline V gene sequence: CDR1 SGHRS, CDR2 YFSETQ. The CDR3 runs to 15 residues. The CDR3 reads CASSLDGTAYNEQFF. The CDR3 DNA follows: TGCGCCAGCAGCTTGGACGGGACAGCTTACAATGAGCAGTTCTTC.

The genes are TRBV12-5 and TRBJ2-1; 7 bases align to TRBD1. Germline assignment: CDR1 LGHNT and CDR2 FRNRAP. The CDR3 runs 14 residues. V lost 6 bases to trimming and J lost 4 bases; unmatched junction nucleotides: 6. The CDR3 nucleotides are TGTGCTAGTGGGGGTTCGACAGGGTACAATGAGCAGTTCTTC. Translating it yields CASGGSTGYNEQFF.

This clone turned up a few times. This rearrangement joins TRBV5-1 to TRBJ2-5; a weak D match, TRBD2 (6 bases). The germline V gene encodes CDR1 SGHRS and CDR2 YFSETQ. This CDR3 spans 15 amino acids. V was trimmed by 1 base and J by 5 bases, leaving 15 bases between them. CDR3 loop: CASSLYSSAGETQYF. In nucleotides, the CDR3 is TGCGCCAGCAGCTTGTACAGTTCTGCGGGGGAGACCCAGTACTTC.

The chain has TRBV4-1 and TRBJ2-3, with 13 bases lining up with TRBD2. V lost 4 bases and J lost 4; bases outside the gene matches: 14. The CDR3 sequence is 19 residues long. Germline V gene lookup returns CDR1 MGHRA and CDR2 YSYEKL. As DNA, the CDR3 is TGCGCCAGCAGCCTCCTAGGAGGGCTACTAGCGGGGGGGCCAGATACGCAGTATTTT. This encodes CASSLLGGLLAGGPDTQYF.

V and J are TRBV10-1 and TRBJ2-1; D is perhaps TRBD1 (5 bases). Germline V gives CDR1 WNHNN, CDR2 SYGVQD (reference sequence). With 5 bases removed from V and 13 bases from J, the gap between germline ends came to 18 bases. The length of the CDR3 is 13 residues. Here the CDR3 reads CASSSQLAQGQFF. CDR3 DNA: TGCGCCAGCAGTTCCCAGTTAGCCCAGGGTCAGTTCTTC.

The chain has TRBV7-2 and TRBJ1-2, with TRBD1 as a possible D gene (5 bases). V lost 5 bases and J lost 4, with 11 bases in between. Germline CDR1 reads SGHTA; CDR2 reads FQGNSA. The CDR3 length is 13 residues. For the CDR3, the DNA is TGTGCCAGCAGCCCCCAAGACAGCTATGGCTACACCTTC. Its protein is CASSPQDSYGYTF. Drawing the rest from reference TRBV7-2 and TRBJ1-2, the complete variable domain is GAGVSQSPSNKVTEKGKDVELRCDPISGHTALYWYRQSLGQGLEFLIYFQGNSAPDKSGLPSDRFSAERTGGSVSTLTIQRTQQEDSAVYLCASSPQDSYGYTFGSGTRLTVV.

The CDR3 DNA sequence: TGTGCCAGCAGCTTTTTCCAGTACCAAGAGACCCAGTACTTC. It translates to CASSFFQYQETQYF. The chain has TRBV5-8 and TRBJ2-5; no reliable D call. The CDR3 totals 14 residues. The germline gives CDR1 SGHTS, CDR2 YDEGEE. V lost 2 bases to trimming and J lost 0 bases, with 8 bases between them.

The chain recombines TRBV9 with TRBJ1-1; maybe TRBD1 (5 bases). CDR3 length: 14 amino acids. Germline V CDR1 and CDR2: SGDLS, YYNGEE. The V and J ends lost 0 bases and 0 bases respectively, with 6 bases between them. The CDR3, as DNA: TGTGCCAGCAGCGTAGTAGGGGTGAACACTGAAGCTTTCTTT. Amino acid sequence: CASSVVGVNTEAFF. Supplemented by reference TRBV9 and TRBJ1-1, the full variable domain reads DSGVTQTPKHLITATGQRVTLRCSPRSGDLSVYWYQQSLDQGLQFLIQYYNGEERAKGNILERFSAQQFPDLHSELNLSSLELGDSALYFCASSVVGVNTEAFFGQGTRLTVV.

Concerning this clone itself: This same CDR3 is encoded by further DNA sequences in the sample. The gene calls are TRBV30 and TRBJ1-5, with 7 bases lining up with TRBD1. Germline lookup yields CDR1 GTSNPN and CDR2 SVGIG (reference sequence). V was pared by 0 bases and J by 2 bases, with 1 base of the junction left unmatched. CDR3 length equals 14 residues. The CDR3 DNA reads TGTGCCTGGAGTGTAACAGGGGGCAATCAGCCCCAGCATTTT. This gives the protein CAWSVTGGNQPQHF.

This clone was counted between two and nine times. The chain couples TRBV30 to TRBJ1-2, with D perhaps TRBD1 (6 bases). V lost 3 bases and J 4 bases, leaving 12 bases between the germline ends. The V gene's germline CDR1 is GTSNPN and CDR2 SVGIG (reference sequence). The CDR3 has 13 amino acids. DNA of the CDR3: TGTGCCTGGAGGAGCCGGGACACCTATGGCTACACCTTC. It translates to CAWRSRDTYGYTF. Full variable domain (rest looked up from reference TRBV30 and TRBJ1-2): SQTIHQWPATLVQPVGSPLSLECTVEGTSNPNLYWYRQAAGRGLQLLFYSVGIGQISSEVPQNLSASRPQDRQFILSSKKLLLSDSGFYLCAWRSRDTYGYTFGSGTRLTVV.

The rearrangement links TRBV5-5 to TRBJ1-1; no clear D gene. With 2 bases removed from V and 1 base from J, the gap between germline ends came to 6 bases. Germline V gene lookup returns CDR1 SGHKS and CDR2 YYEKEE (reference sequence). The CDR3 sequence is 13 residues long. This CDR3 is CASSFGANTEAFF. CDR3 sequence (DNA): TGTGCCAGCAGCTTCGGAGCGAACACTGAAGCTTTCTTT.

This clone was counted a few times. CDR3 nucleotides: TGTGCCAGCAGCTTAATACAGCTAATAGAAGGCACCATATATTTT. Translating gives CASSLIQLIEGTIYF. This rearrangement joins TRBV7-9 to TRBJ1-3; D uncertain. Deletions cut 2 bases from V and 9 bases from J, with 17 bases between. In germline, CDR1 is SEHNR, CDR2 FQNEAQ (reference sequence). The CDR3 is 15 residues long.